This paragraph reports one TCR beta chain. Its antigen is unidentified. The sample comes from a study of cytomegalovirus exposure and HLA in healthy donors. General study points: Cytomegalovirus status was reportedly diagnosed by the classifier with high specificity and sensitivity. Roughly uniform sequencing depth across donors was assumed, possibly incorrectly.

Samples came from healthy bone marrow donors. Germline CDR1 reads MNHEY; CDR2 reads SVGAGI. The CDR3 loop spans 14 amino acids. The V end lost 2 bases, the J end lost 7 bases, and 14 bases lay between the germline ends. The PCR had 60 Vbeta and 13 Jbeta primers. The method was immunoSEQ multiplex PCR; TCRdb's version includes in-frame clones alone and lacks a portion of them. This table has tens of thousands of clones, under 80% appearing once. The chain couples TRBV6-5 to TRBJ1-2; a weak D match, TRBD1 (6 bases). Sequences were obtained from PBMCs. The sequence came from a man in his 60s in good health and CMV-seropositive. The CDR3 is CASSYHRALGGYTF. For the CDR3, the DNA is TGTGCCAGCAGTTACCACAGGGCTCTGGGTGGCTACACCTTC.